The present T cell receptor beta chain was sequenced within a study of cytomegalovirus exposure and HLA in healthy donors. This PCR relied on a set of 60 Vbeta primers and 13 Jbeta primers. Measured with immunoSEQ multiplex PCR; TCRdb has only the in-frame clones, and not every one. In the table there are 150,000 to 200,000 clones, roughly 80% of which are singletons. As to this clone: The sample has other DNA sequences that encode this CDR3 too.

The CDR3 spans 14 residues. CDR1 is MDHEN, CDR2 SYDVKM, per germline. The V gene lost 3 bases and the J gene lost 4 bases, with 9 bases spanning the gap. The receptor's source is a woman aged 40 to 49 in good health and CMV-seropositive. V and J are TRBV28 and TRBJ1-4; D gene uncertain. The specimen was PBMCs. For the CDR3, the DNA is TGTGCCAGCAGTTTTGGCGGGTTTAATGAAAAACTGTTTTTT. Translating gives CASSFGGFNEKLFF. The full variable domain, rest sourced from reference TRBV28 and TRBJ1-4, is DVKVTQSSRYLVKRTGEKVFLECVQDMDHENMFWYRQDPGLGLRLIYFSYDVKMKEKGDIPEGYSVSREKKERFSLILESASTNQTSMYLCASSFGGFNEKLFFGSGTQLSVL.